This T cell receptor beta chain derives from a study of T-cell reconstitution after alpha-beta-depleted transplantation in children. V lost 6 bases, J lost 2 bases, and 15 bases lay in between. There are 14 residues in the CDR3. CDR1 is SGHKS, CDR2 YYEKEE, per germline (reference sequence). Notes on this clonotype: Its specificity is unknown.

Study-level results: A year had passed since transplant, and T-cell counts and diversity by then came mostly from newly produced T cells.

The library targeted TCRbeta and was prepared with unique molecular identifiers. TCRdb reanalysed the PCR reads using MiXCR and keeps one entry per CDR3 protein. The sample contains hundreds of thousands of distinct CDR3 sequences, 15% to 20% of which appear only once. Specimen: PBMCs, mostly from graft donor cells, collected 360 days after TCRalphabeta/CD19-depleted stem cell transplant. The V and J genes are TRBV5-5 and TRBJ2-7; no clear D. This TCR derives from a male patient younger than 18 who had a stem cell transplant for acute lymphoblastic leukemia, so the T cells may come from the graft donor. CDR3 sequence: CASTLLSQTYEQYF. In DNA, the CDR3 is TGTGCCAGCACCTTACTGAGCCAAACCTACGAGCAGTACTTC.